What follows is one T cell receptor beta chain and its context. The antigen remains unidentified. The sample is drawn from a study of OX40 agonist ivuxolimab in advanced cancers. On the study more broadly: Intravenous ivuxolimab at 0.01 to 10 mg/kg was given to patients every 2 weeks. Partial responses were seen in three patients, one with hepatocellular carcinoma and two with cutaneous melanoma. Study results and caveats: Clonal expansion from baseline to week 6 occurred in both CD4+ and CD8+ T cells.

It was autoimmune disease history or systemic immunosuppression that excluded patients. The CDR3 runs to 14 residues. V dropped 6 bases and J dropped 2; count of bases not matched to a gene: 5. CDR1 LNHDA and CDR2 SQIVND come from the germline V gene (reference sequence). This table comes from immunoSEQ multiplex PCR, and its TCRdb copy is limited to in-frame clones, with some not included. The table lists approximately 70,000 clones, roughly 84% of them singletons. This sequence joins TRBV19 and TRBJ2-3; the match to TRBD1 covers 7 bases. The clonotype comes from an adult with an advanced solid tumor such as melanoma, head and neck, liver or kidney cancer. Here the sequenced sample was CD4+ or CD8+ T cells sorted from blood, taken in a trial of the OX40 agonist ivuxolimab. CDR3 loop: CASSPGTATDTQYF. The CDR3 coding sequence is TGTGCCAGTAGCCCCGGGACAGCCACAGATACGCAGTATTTT.